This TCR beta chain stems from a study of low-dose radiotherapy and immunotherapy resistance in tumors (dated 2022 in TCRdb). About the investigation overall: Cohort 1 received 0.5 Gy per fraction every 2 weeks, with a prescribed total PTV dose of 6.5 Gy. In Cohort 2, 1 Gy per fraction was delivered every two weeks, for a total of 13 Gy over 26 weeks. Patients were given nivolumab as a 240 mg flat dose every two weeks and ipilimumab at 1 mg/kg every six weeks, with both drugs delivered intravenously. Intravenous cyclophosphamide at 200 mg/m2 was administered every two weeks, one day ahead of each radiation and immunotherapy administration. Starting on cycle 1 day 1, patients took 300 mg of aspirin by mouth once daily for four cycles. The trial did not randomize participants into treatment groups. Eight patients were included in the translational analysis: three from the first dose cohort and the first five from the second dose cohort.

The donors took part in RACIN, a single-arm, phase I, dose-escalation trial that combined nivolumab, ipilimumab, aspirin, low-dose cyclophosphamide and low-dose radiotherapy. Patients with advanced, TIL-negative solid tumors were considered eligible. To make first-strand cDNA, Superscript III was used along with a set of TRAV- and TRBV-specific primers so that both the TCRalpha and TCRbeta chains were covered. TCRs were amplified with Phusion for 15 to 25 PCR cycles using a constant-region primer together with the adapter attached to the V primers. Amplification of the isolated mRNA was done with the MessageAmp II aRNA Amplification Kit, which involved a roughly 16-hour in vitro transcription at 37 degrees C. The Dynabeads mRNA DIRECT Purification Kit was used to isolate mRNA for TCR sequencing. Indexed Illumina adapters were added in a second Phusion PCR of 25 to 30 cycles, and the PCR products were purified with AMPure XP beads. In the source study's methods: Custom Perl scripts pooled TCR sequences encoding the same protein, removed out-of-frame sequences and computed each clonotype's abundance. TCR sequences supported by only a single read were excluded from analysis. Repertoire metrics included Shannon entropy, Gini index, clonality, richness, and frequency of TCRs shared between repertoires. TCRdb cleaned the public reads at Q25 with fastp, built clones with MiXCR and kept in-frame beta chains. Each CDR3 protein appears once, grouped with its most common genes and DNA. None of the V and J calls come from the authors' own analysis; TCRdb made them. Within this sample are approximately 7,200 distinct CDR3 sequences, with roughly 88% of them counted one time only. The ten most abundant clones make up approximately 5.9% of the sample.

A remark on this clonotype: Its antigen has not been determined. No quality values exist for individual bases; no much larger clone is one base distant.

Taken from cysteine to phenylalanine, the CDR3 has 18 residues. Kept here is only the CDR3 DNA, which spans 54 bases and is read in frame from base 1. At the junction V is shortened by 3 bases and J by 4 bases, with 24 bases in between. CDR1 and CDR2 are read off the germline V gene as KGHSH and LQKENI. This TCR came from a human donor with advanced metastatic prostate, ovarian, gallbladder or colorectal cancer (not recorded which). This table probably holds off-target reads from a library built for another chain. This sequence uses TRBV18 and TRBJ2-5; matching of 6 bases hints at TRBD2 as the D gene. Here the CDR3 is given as CASSPGWRGTVLGETQYF. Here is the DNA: TGTGCCAGCTCACCTGGATGGAGGGGCACAGTCCTAGGAGAGACCCAGTACTTC.